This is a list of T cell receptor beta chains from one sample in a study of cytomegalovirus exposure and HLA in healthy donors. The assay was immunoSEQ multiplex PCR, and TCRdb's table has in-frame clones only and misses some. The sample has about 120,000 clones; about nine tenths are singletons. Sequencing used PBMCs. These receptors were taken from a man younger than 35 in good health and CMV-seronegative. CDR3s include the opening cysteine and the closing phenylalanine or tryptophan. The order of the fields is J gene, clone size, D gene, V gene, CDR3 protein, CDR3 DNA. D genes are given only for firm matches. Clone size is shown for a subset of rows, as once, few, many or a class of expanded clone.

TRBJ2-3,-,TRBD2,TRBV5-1,CASSSSGDTDTQYF,TGCGCCAGCAGCTCTAGCGGAGACACAGATACGCAGTATTTT
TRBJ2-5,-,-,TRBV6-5,CASSYGRGYETQYF,TGTGCCAGCAGTTACGGCAGGGGCTACGAGACCCAGTACTTC
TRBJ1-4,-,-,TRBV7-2,CASSPRRGVNEKLFF,TGTGCCAGCAGCCCCAGACGGGGTGTTAATGAAAAACTGTTTTTT
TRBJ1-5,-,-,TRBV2,CASRGWRGNQPQHF,TGTGCCAGCAGAGGGTGGAGGGGAAATCAGCCCCAGCATTTT
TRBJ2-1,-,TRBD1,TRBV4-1,CASSPNRQGNEQFF,TGCGCCAGCAGCCCAAACCGACAGGGCAATGAGCAGTTCTTC
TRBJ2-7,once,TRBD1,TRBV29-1,CSVEYRGINYEQYF,TGCAGCGTTGAATACAGGGGGATCAACTACGAGCAGTACTTC
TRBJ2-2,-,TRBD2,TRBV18,CASSLTSGNANTGELFF,TGTGCCAGCTCTCTTACTAGCGGGAACGCGAACACCGGGGAGCTGTTTTTT
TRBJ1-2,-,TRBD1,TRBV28,CASSFGDRDRYGYTF,TGTGCCAGCAGTTTCGGGGACAGGGACCGCTATGGCTACACCTTC
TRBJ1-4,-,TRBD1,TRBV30,CAWNRGGLTNEKLFF,TGTGCCTGGAACAGGGGAGGTCTAACTAATGAAAAACTGTTTTTT
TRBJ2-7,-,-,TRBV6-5,CASSPSQGIYEQYF,TGTGCCAGCAGTCCGAGTCAGGGGATCTACGAGCAGTACTTC
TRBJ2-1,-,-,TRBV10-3,CAISPTVDNEQFF,TGTGCCATCAGCCCCACAGTAGACAATGAGCAGTTCTTC
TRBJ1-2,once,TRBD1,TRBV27,CASSVDRVSDYGYTF,TGTGCCAGCAGTGTGGACAGGGTATCTGACTATGGCTACACCTTC
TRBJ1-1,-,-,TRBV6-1,CAIRFLEESTEAFF,TGTGCCATTCGGTTTCTAGAGGAGAGTACTGAAGCTTTCTTT
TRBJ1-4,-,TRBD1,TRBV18,CASSGQGYREKLFF,TGTGCCAGCTCAGGACAGGGGTATCGTGAAAAACTGTTTTTT
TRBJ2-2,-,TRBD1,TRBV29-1,CSVDGWDREPGTGELFF,TGCAGCGTTGACGGTTGGGACAGGGAACCTGGGACCGGGGAGCTGTTTTTT
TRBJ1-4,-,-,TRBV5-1,CASSLGGRDGEKLFF,TGCGCCAGCAGCTTGGGAGGGAGGGACGGTGAAAAACTGTTTTTT
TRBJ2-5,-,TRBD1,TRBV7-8,CASSLRQGQNKQETQYF,TGTGCCAGCAGCCTCCGCCAGGGACAGAATAAACAAGAGACCCAGTACTTC
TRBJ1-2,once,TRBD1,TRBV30,CAWSVAGGYGYTF,TGTGCCTGGAGTGTGGCAGGGGGGTATGGCTACACCTTC
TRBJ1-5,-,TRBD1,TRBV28,CASSSKPWTGGLHSNQPQHF,TGTGCCAGCAGTTCCAAACCTTGGACAGGGGGCCTTCATAGCAATCAGCCCCAGCATTTT
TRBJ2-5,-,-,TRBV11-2,CASSLDLVETQYF,TGTGCCAGCAGCTTAGATCTTGTGGAGACCCAGTACTTC